The 25 T cell receptor beta chains in this list originate from one sample, sequenced in a study of immune evolution from preneoplasia to lung adenocarcinoma. Some clones are missing from TCRdb's copy, which holds only in-frame ones; the method was immunoSEQ multiplex PCR. Among roughly 5,000 clones listed, 70% to 80% were seen once. The specimen was FFPE minimally invasive lung adenocarcinoma tissue. The receptors here all came from a person aged 55-80 years with lung adenocarcinoma.

In the case of this clone: Other DNA sequences within the sample encode an identical CDR3. The chain's CDR3 is CASSLASGSGETQYF. CDR3 in DNA: TGTGCCAGCAGCTTAGCTAGCGGGAGTGGAGAGACCCAGTACTTC. The rearrangement links TRBV7-3 to TRBJ2-5; TRBD2 aligns across 10 bases. CDR3 size: 15 residues. The germline V gene has CDR1 SGHTA and CDR2 FQGTGA. J gave up 4 bases and V 2 bases, and 4 bases lay outside the gene matches.

The rearrangement links TRBV19 to TRBJ2-3, with D maybe TRBD1 (5 bases). This CDR3 is built from 12 residues. V was trimmed by 5 bases and J by 6 bases, leaving 9 bases between them. Germline V gene lookup returns CDR1 LNHDA and CDR2 SQIVND (reference sequence). The CDR3: CASSPRVDTQYF. The CDR3 nucleotides read TGTGCCAGTAGTCCCAGGGTGGATACGCAGTATTTT.

V usage is TRBV4-2 and J usage is TRBJ2-5; 11 bases line up with TRBD2. V lost 3 bases, J lost 1 base, and 7 bases stayed unmatched. This CDR3 has 17 residues. Germline CDR1 is LGHNA and CDR2 is YNFKEQ. CDR3 protein: CASSHSGTSGFQETQYF. The CDR3 region has the DNA TGTGCCAGCAGCCACAGCGGGACTAGCGGTTTCCAAGAGACCCAGTACTTC.

This clone was seen more than once but under ten times. V is TRBV2 and J is TRBJ1-3; D call uncertain. This CDR3 is built from 13 residues. Deletions cut 5 bases from V and 3 bases from J, with 8 bases between. Per germline, CDR1 SNHLY and CDR2 FYNNEI. The CDR3 region has the DNA TGTGCCAGCAGTCCTCAGGTTGGAAACACCATATATTTT. As protein: CASSPQVGNTIYF.

DNA of the CDR3: TGTGCCAGCAGCTTACACGGGAGCGGGGGACGCACAGATACGCAGTATTTT. It codes for CASSLHGSGGRTDTQYF. This chain uses TRBV7-2 with TRBJ2-3, with 8 nucleotides matching TRBD2. Germline CDR1 is SGHTA and CDR2 is FQGNSA. V lost 2 bases and J lost 1; bases outside the gene matches: 8. The length of the CDR3 is 17 residues. The full variable domain, with the rest looked up from reference TRBV7-2 and TRBJ2-3, is GAGVSQSPSNKVTEKGKDVELRCDPISGHTALYWYRQSLGQGLEFLIYFQGNSAPDKSGLPSDRFSAERTGGSVSTLTIQRTQQEDSAVYLCASSLHGSGGRTDTQYFGPGTRLTVL.

The chain couples TRBV5-6 to TRBJ2-3, with 13 bases fitting TRBD2. This CDR3 spans 16 amino acids. Trimming removed 3 bases from V and 5 bases from J; junction bases left unmatched: 6. The germline CDR1 and CDR2 sequences are SGHDT and YYEEEE. CDR3 bases: TGTGCCAGCAGCTCGTGGGGACTAGCGGGAAAAGATACGCAGTATTTT. Its translation is CASSSWGLAGKDTQYF.

The rearrangement links TRBV29-1 to TRBJ2-7, with 7 bases identical to TRBD2. J was trimmed by 3 bases and V by 0 bases; bases with no gene match: 5. The CDR3 sequence is 14 residues long. Germline V CDR1 and CDR2: SQVTM, ANQGSEA. This CDR3 reads CSVEDRASGYEQYF. In DNA, the CDR3 is TGCAGCGTTGAAGATCGGGCTAGCGGCTACGAGCAGTACTTC.

The chain is built from TRBV29-1 and TRBJ2-3, with 7 bases aligning to TRBD1. Germline V gene sequence: CDR1 SQVTM, CDR2 ANQGSEA. V dropped 0 bases and J dropped 3; count of bases not matched to a gene: 9. This CDR3 contains 16 residues. CDR3 in DNA: TGCAGCGTTGAAGAATCTGAGGGGGCGCAAACAGATACGCAGTATTTT. Its translation: CSVEESEGAQTDTQYF.

This chain links TRBV11-1 with TRBJ2-7; tentative D call: TRBD2 (6 bases). V was clipped by 6 bases and J by 6 bases, with 21 bases between them. The CDR3 runs 15 residues. From germline, CDR1 is SGHAT and CDR2 FQDESV (reference sequence). The CDR3 sequence: CASSSPVWSSGEQYF. The CDR3, as DNA: TGTGCCAGCAGTTCCCCGGTATGGAGTAGCGGCGAGCAGTACTTC.

This sequence joins TRBV7-2 and TRBJ1-4, with TRBD1 matching over 8 bases. From germline, CDR1 is SGHTA and CDR2 FQGNSA. The V and J ends lost 3 bases and 5 bases, in that order; junction bases with no gene match: 5. The CDR3 sequence is 15 residues long. This chain's CDR3 is CASSFSGTGNEKLFF. As DNA, the CDR3 is TGTGCCAGCAGCTTTTCCGGGACAGGAAATGAAAAACTGTTTTTT.

The chain uses TRBV14 and TRBJ2-1; D not resolved. The CDR3 contains 15 residues. V was trimmed by 0 bases and J by 7 bases, leaving 13 bases between them. Germline V gives CDR1 SGHDN, CDR2 FVKESK. In DNA form, the CDR3 reads TGTGCCAGCAGCCAAGAAAGTGGGTTTCTGAATGAGCAGTTCTTC. It is translated as CASSQESGFLNEQFF.

The rearrangement links TRBV5-1 to TRBJ2-7; 10 bases match TRBD2. The length of the CDR3 is 15 residues. V gave up 1 base and J gave up 6 bases; unmatched junction bases: 7. Germline assignment: CDR1 SGHRS and CDR2 YFSETQ. The CDR3 reads CASSLTSGNVGEQYF. CDR3 bases: TGCGCCAGCAGCTTGACTAGCGGGAATGTCGGCGAGCAGTACTTC.

The V and J genes are TRBV9 and TRBJ2-1, with 7 bases aligning to TRBD2. In germline, CDR1 is SGDLS, CDR2 YYNGEE. The CDR3 covers 15 residues. V was clipped by 0 bases and J by 5 bases; unmatched bases: 5. CDR3 nucleotides: TGTGCCAGCAGCGTAGGGGGGGGGATGAACAATGAGCAGTTCTTC. Its translation: CASSVGGGMNNEQFF.

J is TRBJ2-1 and V is TRBV2; the D gene is possibly TRBD1 (6 bases). V was shortened by 6 bases and J by 9 bases, with 12 bases between the two germline ends. CDR3 length: 12 amino acids. In germline, CDR1 is SNHLY, CDR2 FYNNEI. The CDR3 DNA is TGTGCCAGCAGCCTACAGGGTAGTGAGCAGTTCTTC. Its translation is CASSLQGSEQFF.

The chain has TRBV5-1 and TRBJ1-1, with D perhaps TRBD1 (5 bases). This CDR3 has 13 residues. V shed 4 bases and J shed 2 bases, with 9 bases lying between them. In germline, CDR1 is SGHRS, CDR2 YFSETQ. The CDR3 sequence: CASSGGPNTEAFF. For the CDR3, the DNA is TGCGCCAGCAGCGGGGGACCAAACACTGAAGCTTTCTTT.

The chain joins TRBV28 to TRBJ1-2; D remains unclear. Trimming left V 1 base short and J 4 bases short, with 10 bases between. The CDR3 is made up of 14 amino acids. Germline V lookup: CDR1 MDHEN, CDR2 SYDVKM. CDR3 DNA: TGTGCCAGCAGTTTATCTCGGGGATCCTATGGCTACACCTTC. Encoded protein: CASSLSRGSYGYTF.

Judged by abundance, this clone is large. This chain joins TRBV4-1 and TRBJ2-1, with D perhaps matching TRBD2 (6 bases). Trimming left V 0 bases short and J 6 bases short, with 15 bases between. The germline gives CDR1 MGHRA, CDR2 YSYEKL. The CDR3 is 16 amino acids. CDR3 sequence (DNA): TGCGCCAGCAGCCAAGAGGGCAGCGGGTGGGGCAATGAGCAGTTCTTC. Translation gives CASSQEGSGWGNEQFF.

The chain is built from TRBV30 and TRBJ2-7, with D possibly matching TRBD1 (6 bases). Germline CDR1 is GTSNPN and CDR2 is SVGIG (reference sequence). The CDR3 is 13 residues long. V shed 0 bases and J shed 6 bases, with 12 bases lying between them. CDR3 residues: CAWSVQGVGEQYF. The CDR3 DNA is TGTGCCTGGAGTGTACAGGGAGTTGGCGAGCAGTACTTC.

The chain combines TRBV7-8 with TRBJ2-5; TRBD2 agrees at 7 bases. Looked up from germline, CDR1 is SGHVS and CDR2 is FQNEAQ. This CDR3 has 18 residues. The V and J ends lost 1 base and 2 bases, in that order; junction bases with no gene match: 13. The CDR3 loop reads CASSLGGGGDRVQETQYF. In nucleotides, the CDR3 is TGTGCCAGCAGCTTAGGCGGGGGAGGGGACCGCGTACAAGAGACCCAGTACTTC.

The V gene is TRBV28, the J gene TRBJ1-5; a possible D gene is TRBD1 (5 bases). V lost 6 bases, J lost 9 bases, and 18 bases lay in between. The length of the CDR3 is 14 residues. The germline V gene encodes CDR1 MDHEN and CDR2 SYDVKM. The CDR3 loop reads CASRPSLGDPPQHF. The CDR3 DNA follows: TGTGCCAGCAGACCAAGTTTGGGGGACCCGCCCCAGCATTTT.

The chain links TRBV29-1 to TRBJ1-2, with D tentatively TRBD1 (5 bases). Trimming took 4 bases from V and 8 from J, leaving 17 bases between them. Germline CDR1 reads SQVTM; CDR2 reads ANQGSEA. CDR3 length: 13 residues. CDR3 DNA sequence: TGCAGCGTTGCCGAAGGGGAGAGCCAGGGCTACACCTTC. Its translation is CSVAEGESQGYTF.

The rearrangement uses TRBV28 and TRBJ2-7; 8 nucleotides match TRBD1. The germline V gene has CDR1 MDHEN and CDR2 SYDVKM. With 2 bases clipped from V and 2 bases from J, the junction kept 11 bases outside the gene matches. The CDR3 spans 17 residues. The CDR3 nucleotides are TGTGCCAGCAGTTTACGGGTGGGCAGGGGGCGCCCCTACGAGCAGTACTTC. It translates to CASSLRVGRGRPYEQYF.

In this sample, this clone turned up once. J is TRBJ1-2 and V is TRBV12-5; 9 bases are a match to TRBD1. This CDR3 spans 16 amino acids. Per the germline V gene, CDR1 is LGHNT and CDR2 is FRNRAP. V dropped 4 bases and J dropped 4; count of bases not matched to a gene: 10. CDR3: CASGSDRGYEGYGYTF. The CDR3 nucleotides are TGTGCTAGTGGTTCCGACAGGGGGTACGAAGGCTATGGCTACACCTTC.

CDR3 amino acids: CASSLDLGPSGINEQFF. The CDR3 DNA is TGCGCCAGCAGCTTGGACTTGGGTCCTAGCGGGATAAATGAGCAGTTCTTC. V usage is TRBV5-1 and J usage is TRBJ2-1; 9 bases align to TRBD2. CDR3 length equals 17 residues. Germline V gene lookup returns CDR1 SGHRS and CDR2 YFSETQ. The V segment lost 0 bases and the J segment 7 bases; nucleotides outside the gene matches: 11.

The rearrangement links TRBV19 to TRBJ1-5, with unresolved D. The CDR3 has 12 residues. Germline V gene lookup returns CDR1 LNHDA and CDR2 SQIVND (reference sequence). V was pared by 5 bases and J by 6 bases, with 8 bases between. The CDR3 sequence: CASSPAAQPQHF. In DNA, the CDR3 is TGTGCCAGTAGTCCGGCGGCTCAGCCCCAGCATTTT.